Each of the 15 T cell receptor beta chains below was sequenced from the same sample in a study of naive and memory T cell subsets. An equimolar mix of two oligonucleotides served as the beta constant-region primer for TRBC1 and TRBC2. TCRdb re-called the UMI-ligation and nested PCR reads with MiXCR, one entry per CDR3 protein. The repertoire holds roughly 98,000 distinct CDR3 sequences, with roughly 7% as singletons. The sequencing input was central memory CD4+ T cells from blood. Receptors were obtained from a human donor in good health.

This clonotype was recorded many times. The chain uses TRBV15 and TRBJ1-4, with D possibly TRBD1 on 6 matching bases. Germline CDR1 and CDR2: LNHNV and YYDKDF (reference sequence). Trimming cost V 0 bases and J 8 bases, with 10 bases left between them. This CDR3 is built from 14 residues. For the CDR3, the DNA is TGTGCCACCAGCAGAGATCAGGGGAGCGAAAAACTGTTTTTT. Translating it yields CATSRDQGSEKLFF.

This clonotype was counted many times. This chain connects TRBV3-1 to TRBJ1-5; TRBD1 might be the D (5 bases). Germline CDR1 reads LGHDT; CDR2 reads YNNKEL (reference sequence). Trimming left V 4 bases short and J 0 bases short, with 7 bases between. The CDR3 runs 14 residues. This chain's CDR3 is CASSPQGSNQPQHF. The CDR3 nucleotides read TGTGCCAGCAGCCCCCAGGGTAGCAATCAGCCCCAGCATTTT.

Ten or more counts support this clonotype. The rearrangement links TRBV20-1 to TRBJ2-1; the match to TRBD2 covers 8 bases. The CDR3 spans 16 residues. The germline gives CDR1 DFQATT, CDR2 SNEGSKA (reference sequence). Trimming cost V 3 bases and J 1 base; bases outside gene matches: 8. The CDR3 DNA follows: TGCAGTGCTAGTAGGGCTAGCGGGCGGTCCTACAATGAGCAGTTCTTC. This encodes CSASRASGRSYNEQFF.

At least ten counts were recorded for this clonotype. The chain is built from TRBV5-1 and TRBJ1-6; no definite D call. Germline CDR1 and CDR2: SGHRS and YFSETQ. V lost 5 bases and J lost 4, with 13 bases in between. The CDR3 extends over 15 amino acids. CDR3 bases: TGCGCCAGCAGTCCCGCTGCTGGTTATAATTCACCCCTCCACTTT. Translation gives CASSPAAGYNSPLHF.

J is TRBJ1-2 and V is TRBV28; 8 bases agree with TRBD1. Unmatched junction bases numbered 16, after V lost 1 base and J lost 6 bases. Germline V lookup: CDR1 MDHEN, CDR2 SYDVKM. CDR3 length equals 18 residues. Here the CDR3 reads CASSLLSITGGRGHGYTF. DNA of the CDR3: TGTGCCAGCAGTTTATTAAGTATCACAGGAGGCAGGGGGCATGGCTACACCTTC.

This clonotype occurred a few times. V and J are TRBV12-3 or TRBV12-4 and TRBJ2-3; no definite D call. The CDR3 totals 13 residues. With 4 bases removed from V and 2 bases from J, the gap between germline ends came to 7 bases. The CDR3 sequence is CASSSYNTDTQYF. CDR3 bases: TGTGCCAGCAGTTCCTACAACACAGATACGCAGTATTTT.

The table lists this clonotype with many counts. The CDR3 bases are TGTGCCAGCAGCACGGGACTAGCGGGGGGCTCACCTCACAATGAGCAGTTCTTC. Protein: CASSTGLAGGSPHNEQFF. J is TRBJ2-1 and V is TRBV21-1; the table gives TRBD2 as D, unverified against the DNA. TRBV21-1 represents a pseudogene. The CDR3 consists of 18 residues.

The rearrangement uses TRBV6-2 or TRBV6-3 and TRBJ2-7; no firm D call. The CDR3 totals 18 residues. Trimming left V 8 bases short and J 2 bases short, with 28 bases between. Germline assignment: CDR1 MNHEY and CDR2 SVGEGT. CDR3 sequence: CASRPQPLPDGNPYEQYF. The CDR3 nucleotides are TGTGCCAGCCGTCCCCAGCCACTACCCGATGGTAATCCCTACGAGCAGTACTTC.

This clonotype appeared many times. The genes are TRBV18 and TRBJ1-2; D is ambiguous. From germline, CDR1 is KGHSH and CDR2 LQKENI. Trimming took off 3 bases at V and 7 bases at J, with 15 bases between the two ends. The CDR3 is made up of 14 amino acids. This CDR3 reads CASSPITRGIGYTF. The CDR3 nucleotides read TGTGCCAGCTCACCCATAACACGGGGAATTGGCTACACCTTC. Filled out from reference TRBV18 and TRBJ1-2, the complete variable domain reads NAGVMQNPRHLVRRRGQEARLRCSPMKGHSHVYWYRQLPEEGLKFMVYLQKENIIDESGMPKERFSAEFPKEGPSILRIQQVVRGDSAAYFCASSPITRGIGYTFGSGTRLTVV.

This clonotype has at least ten counts. The chain joins TRBV7-9 to TRBJ1-1; no reliable D call. The germline CDR1 and CDR2 sequences are SEHNR and FQNEAQ (reference sequence). V was shortened by 5 bases and J by 0 bases, with 4 bases between the two germline ends. The length of the CDR3 is 12 residues. This CDR3 is CASSALNTEAFF. DNA for the CDR3: TGTGCCAGCAGCGCCTTGAACACTGAAGCTTTCTTT. The entire variable domain, with the rest obtained from reference TRBV7-9 and TRBJ1-1, is as follows: DTGVSQNPRHKITKRGQNVTFRCDPISEHNRLYWYRQTLGQGPEFLTYFQNEAQLEKSRLLSDRFSAERPKGSFSTLEIQRTEQGDSAMYLCASSALNTEAFFGQGTRLTVV.

The sample holds many counts of this clonotype. The chain couples TRBV28 to TRBJ2-2; D is unclear. From germline, CDR1 is MDHEN and CDR2 SYDVKM. This CDR3 is 14 amino acids long. The ends were cut back, 9 bases at V and 0 bases at J, with 11 bases in the middle. The CDR3 bases are TGTGCCAGTCCAGAACCCGCGAACACCGGGGAGCTGTTTTTT. Translation: CASPEPANTGELFF.

This clonotype was counted at least ten times. The chain couples TRBV6-6 to TRBJ1-1; D gene uncertain. V was pared by 0 bases and J by 1 base, with 9 bases between. This CDR3 comprises 15 residues. Germline V gene sequence: CDR1 MNHNY, CDR2 SVGAGI (reference sequence). The CDR3 loop reads CASSYSWTANTEAFF. In nucleotides, the CDR3 is TGTGCCAGCAGTTACTCCTGGACGGCGAACACTGAAGCTTTCTTT.

This clonotype was observed a handful of times. The V gene is TRBV6-6, the J gene TRBJ1-1; no firm D call. The germline CDR1 and CDR2 sequences are MNHNY and SVGAGI (reference sequence). The CDR3 consists of 17 residues. Trimming removed 2 bases from V and 3 bases from J, with 19 bases in between. The CDR3: CASSYGSHRTFDTEAFF. CDR3 coding DNA: TGTGCCAGCAGTTACGGCTCACACCGAACTTTTGACACTGAAGCTTTCTTT.

This clonotype was observed at least ten times. The rearrangement links TRBV29-1 to TRBJ2-7; TRBD2 might be the D (5 bases). The V end was cut by 4 bases, the J end by 1 base, with 14 bases between. The CDR3 spans 14 residues. Germline assignment: CDR1 SQVTM and CDR2 ANQGSEA. CDR3 region: CSVGEGRSSYEQYF. The CDR3 bases are TGCAGCGTTGGAGAAGGGAGATCATCCTACGAGCAGTACTTC.

V and J are TRBV3-1 and TRBJ2-7; D gene unclear. The germline V gene encodes CDR1 LGHDT and CDR2 YNNKEL (reference sequence). With 2 bases removed from V and 0 bases from J, the gap between germline ends came to 5 bases. The CDR3 extends over 13 amino acids. The CDR3 reads CASSQSNSYEQYF. The DNA of the CDR3 is TGTGCCAGCAGCCAAAGCAACTCCTACGAGCAGTACTTC.